These 5 T cell receptor beta chains were all obtained from the same sample, sequenced in a study of identical twins. A single record per CDR3 protein comes from TCRdb applying MiXCR to the 5' RACE reads. The table shows around 680,000 distinct CDR3 sequences, with approximately 9% occurring only once. The same sample was also used in a study of yellow fever vaccine responses in identical twins.

The sample was PBMCs. These receptors all stem from a woman younger than 30 in good health.

This clonotype showed up just once. This sequence joins TRBV12-3 or TRBV12-4 and TRBJ2-5; the match to TRBD2 covers 11 bases. V was pared by 2 bases and J by 4 bases, with 12 bases of the junction left unmatched. This CDR3 comprises 18 residues. Here the CDR3 DNA reads TGTGCCAGCAGTTTAAGTCAATTGGGTCTAGCGGGGGGAGAGACCCAGTACTTC. As protein: CASSLSQLGLAGGETQYF.

This clonotype was detected only a few times. For the CDR3, the DNA is TGTGCCAGCAGCTTAGTTGGCGGGAGAAGGGCTGAAGCTTTCTTT. Amino acid sequence: CASSLVGGRRAEAFF. The rearrangement links TRBV11-2 to TRBJ1-1; D remains ambiguous. CDR3 size: 15 residues. Germline lookup yields CDR1 SGHAT and CDR2 FQNNGV. V was shortened by 1 base and J by 6 bases, with 15 bases between the two germline ends.

This clonotype was detected ten times or more. The rearrangement uses TRBV4-3 and TRBJ2-5; no firm D call. The V end lost 0 bases, the J end lost 6 bases, and 5 bases lay between the germline ends. The germline V gene has CDR1 LGHNA and CDR2 YSLEER. The CDR3 is made up of 12 amino acids. The CDR3 DNA reads TGCGCCAGCAGCCAAGAAGGGAAGACCCAGTACTTC. It codes for CASSQEGKTQYF.

V usage is TRBV20-1 and J usage is TRBJ2-5; no reliable D call. The germline V gene encodes CDR1 DFQATT and CDR2 SNEGSKA (reference sequence). Trimming cost V 3 bases and J 5 bases, with 7 bases left between them. The CDR3 contains 11 residues. The CDR3 region has the DNA TGCAGTGCTAGCCTGGGGGAGACCCAGTACTTC. Protein: CSASLGETQYF.

This clonotype was detected only a few times. Because the CDR3's place on the DNA is in doubt, the DNA is left out and the CDR3 is given as listed by TCRdb. The V and J genes are TRBV23-1 and TRBJ2-2; the table gives TRBD1 as D, unverified against the DNA. TRBV23-1 is an ORF; its function is uncertain. Ends included, the CDR3 has 17 residues. Here the CDR3 reads CASTSKTDLEHRGAVFF.